One sample yielded the 10 T cell receptor beta chains listed below, sequenced in a study of beta chain features in type 1 diabetes. The isolated RNA, all of it, was reverse transcribed, so expressed TCRB transcripts were what got sequenced. Generated by immunoSEQ multiplex PCR, the TCRdb table keeps only in-frame clones and is missing some. Among about 360,000 clones listed, 10% to 15% were seen once. The sequenced sample consisted of naive CD4+ T cells from blood. These receptors were taken from a man in his late teens or twenties in good health.

The chain combines TRBV25-1 with TRBJ1-6, with a tentative D call TRBD1 (6 bases). This CDR3 is built from 16 residues. Trimming took 3 bases from V and 7 from J, leaving 16 bases between them. Germline CDR1 is MGHDK and CDR2 is SYGVNS. CDR3 region: CASSDRRQGRNSPLHF. CDR3 coding DNA: TGTGCCAGCAGTGATCGGAGGCAGGGGAGAAATTCACCCCTCCACTTT. Using reference TRBV25-1 and TRBJ1-6 for the parts outside the CDR3, the full variable domain is EADIYQTPRYLVIGTGKKITLECSQTMGHDKMYWYQQDPGMELHLIHYSYGVNSTEKGDLSSESTVSRIRTEHFPLTLESARPSHTSQYLCASSDRRQGRNSPLHFGNGTRLTVT.

This clone has just a few counts. V gene TRBV27 combines with J gene TRBJ2-7, with 14 bases identical to TRBD2. V shed 10 bases, J shed 4 bases, and the junction held 3 bases outside the gene matches. Germline lookup yields CDR1 MNHEY and CDR2 SMNVEV (reference sequence). The CDR3 is 13 residues long. The CDR3 coding sequence is TGTGCCACCCGGACTAGCGGGGGGTACGAGCAGTACTTC. Its translation: CATRTSGGYEQYF.

This clone has just a few counts. V usage is TRBV7-2 and J usage is TRBJ2-5; D is possibly TRBD2 (6 bases). This CDR3 is 16 amino acids long. Germline V CDR1 and CDR2: SGHTA, FQGNSA. V lost 5 bases and J lost 5, with 21 bases in between. Written as DNA, the CDR3 is TGTGCCAGCAGCCCCCCGAGGGGCGGGACCAGGGAGACCCAGTACTTC. Translation: CASSPPRGGTRETQYF.

The J gene is TRBJ2-1, the V gene TRBV29-1, with 7 nucleotides matching TRBD2. The junction had 13 bases not matched to a gene; V was cut back by 6 bases and J by 8 bases. The CDR3 has 14 amino acids. Germline values: CDR1 SQVTM, CDR2 ANQGSEA. The CDR3 DNA reads TGCAGCGTGTGGGAACTGGGACTACGTGATGAGCAGTTCTTC. Translation: CSVWELGLRDEQFF.

This clone appeared a few times. The CDR3 loop reads CASSSGGRPQETQYF. CDR3 DNA: TGTGCCAGCAGTTCGGGGGGCAGGCCCCAAGAGACCCAGTACTTC. The chain has TRBV28 and TRBJ2-5, with D tentatively TRBD2 (7 bases). Trimming removed 4 bases from V and 1 base from J, with 13 bases in between. Germline V gives CDR1 MDHEN, CDR2 SYDVKM. The CDR3 has 15 residues. The full variable domain, its missing parts supplied by reference TRBV28 and TRBJ2-5, is DVKVTQSSRYLVKRTGEKVFLECVQDMDHENMFWYRQDPGLGLRLIYFSYDVKMKEKGDIPEGYSVSREKKERFSLILESASTNQTSMYLCASSSGGRPQETQYFGPGTRLLVL.

In its sample, this clone was seen a few times. The chain combines TRBV18 with TRBJ2-7; the match to TRBD2 covers 7 bases. The germline gives CDR1 KGHSH, CDR2 LQKENI. The length of the CDR3 is 11 residues. The trim removed 6 bases at V and 5 bases at J, leaving 1 base unmatched. The CDR3 sequence: CASSGGDEQYF. In nucleotides, the CDR3 is TGTGCCAGCTCGGGGGGGGACGAGCAGTACTTC.

The chain is built from TRBV4-3 and TRBJ2-2, with D possibly matching TRBD2 (6 bases). Germline loops: CDR1 LGHNA, CDR2 YSLEER. CDR3 length: 15 amino acids. V was cut by 1 base and J by 5 bases, with 11 bases left in between. CDR3: CASSQAGGVTGELFF. In DNA, the CDR3 is TGCGCCAGCAGCCAAGCTGGCGGGGTAACCGGGGAGCTGTTTTTT.

This clone was detected a few times. The genes are TRBV18 and TRBJ1-5, with D perhaps matching TRBD1 (6 bases). CDR3 size: 15 residues. Trimming cost V 2 bases and J 3 bases, with 11 bases left between them. Looked up from germline, CDR1 is KGHSH and CDR2 is LQKENI. CDR3 sequence: CASSPGRDNNQPQHF. The CDR3 DNA reads TGTGCCAGCTCACCAGGACGGGACAACAATCAGCCCCAGCATTTT.

This chain uses TRBV28 with TRBJ1-5, with 9 nucleotides matching TRBD1. V trimming: 7 bases; J trimming: 7 bases; junction bases outside the gene matches: 11. The CDR3 spans 15 residues. In germline, CDR1 is MDHEN, CDR2 SYDVKM. The CDR3 coding sequence is TGTGCCAGCACTAATCAACAGGGGGCAAGACAGCCCCAGCATTTT. The encoded protein is CASTNQQGARQPQHF.

V usage is TRBV6-4 and J usage is TRBJ1-2; no firm D call. From germline, CDR1 is MRHNA and CDR2 SNTAGT. The CDR3 contains 14 residues. V was trimmed by 0 bases and J by 2 bases, leaving 7 bases between them. CDR3 nucleotides: TGTGCCAGCAGTGACTCGTACAGAAACTATGGCTACACCTTC. Amino acids: CASSDSYRNYGYTF.